The 10 T cell receptor beta chains reported below all come from one sample, sequenced in a study of shared clonotypes between healthy human individuals. The naive CD8 population came from CD45RO-negative cells selected for CCR7, without terminally differentiated effector memory CD45RA+ cells. Assay: immunoSEQ multiplex PCR; the TCRdb copy retains only in-frame clones and omits some. This table has about 2 million clones, about 95% appearing once. Sequencing was done on a sample of naive CD8+ T cells sorted from blood. The receptors were gathered from a man aged 18 to 35 in good health.

The chain recombines TRBV29-1 with TRBJ1-1, with 9 bases fitting TRBD1. V trimming: 5 bases; J trimming: 7 bases; junction bases outside the gene matches: 8. CDR1 and CDR2 from the germline V gene are SQVTM and ANQGSEA. This CDR3 spans 13 amino acids. CDR3 nucleotides: TGCAGCGTTTCCCCGGGACAGGGTAGTGAAGCTTTCTTT. It codes for CSVSPGQGSEAFF.

This chain connects TRBV6-5 to TRBJ2-3; TRBD2 matches at 10 bases. Germline V gives CDR1 MNHEY, CDR2 SVGAGI. CDR3 length: 16 amino acids. V trimming: 0 bases; J trimming: 4 bases; junction bases outside the gene matches: 4. CDR3: CASSYSGTSVADTQYF. The DNA of the CDR3 is TGTGCCAGCAGTTACTCCGGGACTAGCGTGGCAGATACGCAGTATTTT.

The V gene is TRBV7-2, the J gene TRBJ2-7, with a weak D call TRBD2 (6 bases). Trimming removed 5 bases at V and 0 bases at J, with 11 bases between. Germline V lookup: CDR1 SGHTA, CDR2 FQGNSA. The CDR3 runs to 14 residues. CDR3 sequence reads: CASSPERASYEQYF. The DNA for the CDR3 is TGTGCCAGCAGCCCCGAGCGGGCCTCCTACGAGCAGTACTTC.

This clone came up once. The chain carries TRBV6-7 and TRBJ2-7; 12 bases line up with TRBD1. TRBV6-7 falls under the ORF class, with uncertain function. This CDR3 is built from 14 residues. The V gene end was trimmed by 9 bases and the J gene end by 6 bases; junction bases not matched to a gene: 9. The CDR3 coding sequence is TGTGCCAGGGATGCGGGACAGGGGGCTTCCGAGCAGTACTTC. It is translated as CARDAGQGASEQYF.

In its sample, this clone was seen once. The chain combines TRBV9 with TRBJ2-7; D possibly uses TRBD1 or TRBD2 (5 bases each). The CDR3 sequence is 14 residues long. V lost 4 bases to trimming and J lost 4 bases, with 15 bases between them. CDR1 and CDR2 from the germline V gene are SGDLS and YYNGEE. The CDR3 DNA is TGTGCCAGCAGCCCTGGACCCGGGGCATACGAGCAGTACTTC. It yields the protein CASSPGPGAYEQYF.

V and J are TRBV13 and TRBJ1-1; D remains ambiguous. The ends were cut back, 7 bases at V and 0 bases at J, with 12 bases in the middle. CDR3 size: 14 residues. Germline CDR1 reads PRHDT; CDR2 reads FYEKMQ (reference sequence). The CDR3 DNA follows: TGTGCCAGCACCGGGGTCCCCTTGAACACTGAAGCTTTCTTT. Amino acids: CASTGVPLNTEAFF.

The chain has TRBV6-4 and TRBJ2-3; TRBD1 is a possible D gene (5 bases). Between the trimmed V and J ends, which lost 3 bases and 4 bases, there was a span of 17 bases. This CDR3 spans 16 amino acids. CDR1 MRHNA and CDR2 SNTAGT come from the germline V gene. In DNA, the CDR3 is TGTGCCAGCAGTGAAAATATTCGGATGGGGCCAGATACGCAGTATTTT. This encodes CASSENIRMGPDTQYF.

The rearrangement uses TRBV7-9 and TRBJ2-4; D is perhaps TRBD1 (6 bases). This CDR3 comprises 13 residues. Trimming removed 5 bases at V and 5 bases at J, with 10 bases between. Germline V gene data show CDR1 as SEHNR and CDR2 as FQNEAQ (reference sequence). The DNA of the CDR3 is TGTGCCAGCAGCCCGGGACAAGAAAACATTCAGTACTTC. Protein product: CASSPGQENIQYF.

V gene TRBV6-5 combines with J gene TRBJ2-1, with 11 bases that match TRBD2. Trimming removed 6 bases from V and 5 bases from J; junction bases left unmatched: 6. Germline-derived CDR1 and CDR2 are MNHEY and SVGAGI. CDR3 length: 15 amino acids. For the CDR3, the DNA is TGTGCCAGCAGATTTAGCGGGGGGGCCCACAATGAGCAGTTCTTC. Residues: CASRFSGGAHNEQFF.

This chain connects TRBV2 to TRBJ1-2; possibly TRBD1 for D (6 bases). The ends were cut back, 11 bases at V and 7 bases at J, with 17 bases in the middle. There are 12 residues in the CDR3. The germline gives CDR1 SNHLY, CDR2 FYNNEI. CDR3: CAGEGQEAGYTF. The DNA for the CDR3 is TGTGCCGGAGAGGGACAAGAAGCTGGCTACACCTTC. Full variable domain (missing parts from reference TRBV2 and TRBJ1-2): EPEVTQTPSHQVTQMGQEVILRCVPISNHLYFYWYRQILGQKVEFLVSFYNNEISEKSEIFDDQFSVERPDGSNFTLKIRSTKLEDSAMYFCAGEGQEAGYTFGSGTRLTVV.